Listed below are T cell receptor beta chains from one sample, sequenced in a study of T cell changes during pregnancy in multiple sclerosis. Profiled with immunoSEQ multiplex PCR; TCRdb holds only in-frame clones, not every one. The profile covers about 46,000 clones, with approximately 90% appearing a single time and approximately 2.6% taken by the ten largest. The material sequenced was CD8+ T cells from peripheral blood mononuclear cells, taken in the second trimester of pregnancy. The receptors stem from a female donor with multiple sclerosis, enrolled in a pregnancy study. The CDR3 runs from the conserved cysteine through the conserved F or W. Fields, in order: J gene, clone size, D gene, V gene, CDR3 protein, CDR3 DNA. A D gene is named only where the DNA matches it firmly. Expanded clones are given a class, and other clones once, few, many or no size at all.

>TRBJ2-1|NA|TRBD1|TRBV6-4
CASSAGQGAFNEQFF
TGTGCCAGCAGTGCCGGACAGGGGGCCTTCAATGAGCAGTTCTTC
>TRBJ2-5|NA|NA|TRBV9
CASSVGAETQYF
TGTGCCAGCAGCGTAGGAGCGGAGACCCAGTACTTC
>TRBJ2-7|NA|NA|TRBV7-9
CASSYVFYEQYF
TGTGCCAGCAGCTATGTCTTCTACGAGCAGTACTTC
>TRBJ2-7|once|TRBD1|TRBV7-6
CASSTGTGDEQYF
TGTGCCAGCAGCACCGGGACAGGGGACGAGCAGTACTTC
>TRBJ2-3|once|TRBD2|TRBV5-6
CASSSGLAIDTQYF
TGTGCCAGCAGCTCGGGACTAGCGATAGATACGCAGTATTTT
>TRBJ2-7|NA|NA|TRBV6-1
CASSEDITYEQYF
TGTGCCAGCAGTGAGGACATTACCTACGAGCAGTACTTC
>TRBJ2-1|once|NA|TRBV6-5
CASSYRDWSSYNEQFF
TGTGCCAGCAGTTACCGGGACTGGAGCTCCTACAATGAGCAGTTCTTC
>TRBJ1-2|NA|NA|TRBV29-1
CSVEVLDSTNYGYTF
TGCAGCGTTGAAGTTTTAGACAGTACTAACTATGGCTACACCTTC
>TRBJ2-7|NA|NA|TRBV5-1
CASSLGDISYEQYF
TGCGCCAGCAGCTTGGGGGACATTTCCTACGAGCAGTACTTC
>TRBJ2-7|NA|NA|TRBV7-2
CASSLSRKFSGDNEQYF
TGTGCCAGCAGCTTATCGAGAAAATTTTCAGGGGACAACGAGCAGTACTTC
>TRBJ1-6|NA|NA|TRBV27
CASRVGLSNSPLHF
TGTGCCAGCAGAGTCGGACTTTCGAATTCACCCCTCCACTTT
>TRBJ2-1|NA|TRBD2|TRBV13
CASSLTSGDNNEQFF
TGTGCCAGCAGTTTGACTAGCGGGGATAACAATGAGCAGTTCTTC
>TRBJ2-1|NA|TRBD2|TRBV19
CASSPGLAGAPPNEQFF
TGTGCCAGTAGTCCAGGACTAGCGGGGGCCCCCCCCAATGAGCAGTTCTTC
>TRBJ2-5|NA|NA|TRBV6-6
CASSYLPSSHQETQYF
TGTGCCAGCAGTTACCTCCCTAGTTCGCATCAGGAGACCCAGTACTTC
>TRBJ1-3|NA|TRBD1|TRBV7-9
CASSWTGTGDPGNTIYF
TGTGCCAGCAGCTGGACCGGGACAGGGGATCCTGGAAACACCATATATTTT
>TRBJ1-2|NA|NA|TRBV19
CASLMGGMGNYGYTF
TGTGCCAGTCTGATGGGAGGGATGGGGAACTATGGCTACACCTTC
>TRBJ2-7|NA|NA|TRBV30
CAWSVLGAGYLYEQYF
TGTGCCTGGAGTGTACTAGGGGCGGGATACCTCTACGAGCAGTACTTC
>TRBJ2-4|NA|TRBD2|TRBV7-2
CASSLVGTSGGGKNIQYF
TGTGCCAGCAGCTTAGTGGGGACTAGCGGGGGTGGCAAAAACATTCAGTACTTC
>TRBJ2-3|once|TRBD2|TRBV4-1
CASSLQPPSGGAADTQYF
TGCGCCAGCAGCCTTCAACCCCCTAGCGGGGGGGCGGCAGATACGCAGTATTTT
>TRBJ1-2|NA|NA|TRBV6-1
CASESPEGYGYTF
TGTGCCAGCGAGTCTCCGGAGGGCTATGGCTACACCTTC